The present entry profiles one T cell receptor (beta chain) with its context. Its antigen has not been determined. Base qualities are missing; no much larger clone stands one base away. In total, approximately 610 healthy bone marrow donors made up the cohort. Cohort members were all nominally healthy when sampled, although unrecorded immune exposures were likely present. The donor tested CMV seropositive and was one of the 289 seropositive cohort members. A peripheral blood sample was provided by each donor, and peripheral blood mononuclear cells were used for TCR beta sequencing. Genomic DNA extraction from the blood cell samples was performed with the Qiagen DNeasy Blood Extraction Kit. Library preparation was by the immunoSEQ multiplex PCR assay. The multiplex PCR relied on a mix of 60 forward primers for TCR Vbeta segments and 13 reverse primers for TCR Jbeta segments. A multiplex PCR assay on genomic DNA amplified the CDR3 region of rearranged TCR beta genes. The Illumina HiSeq System was used to sequence the amplified TCR beta libraries as 87-base-pair reads. The source study handled its data this way. A later analysis tallied around 80 million unique TCR beta chains across the 666 repertoires, and some 10 million of those chains were shared by two or more donors. A nearest-neighbor algorithm error-corrected the raw reads and collapsed the reads into unique sequences, merging closely related sequences to remove PCR and sequencing errors. V, D and J gene segments were assigned by aligning CDR3 sequences to IMGT reference sequences. Each retained sequence needed at least a six-nucleotide match to both a V gene segment and a J gene segment. A rearrangement counted as productive if the CDR3 had no stop codons and remained in frame with V and J, and every other rearrangement counted as non-productive. Following IMGT convention, CDR3 was defined as the stretch from the second conserved V-encoded cysteine to the conserved J-encoded phenylalanine. Sequences without an unambiguous match to a single V gene segment were excluded from the earlier analysis of about 600 of the donors. In an earlier analysis of roughly 600 of the donors, a V segment was called functional when productive rearrangements were above 56.7%, and segregating when the standard deviation between donors exceeded 5%. To diagnose cytomegalovirus status from the catalog of TCR beta chain sequences, a statistical classification framework was built. A later analysis assigned V and J genes by comparing TCR nucleotide sequences with IMGT/GENE-DB human TR gene sequences. A later analysis assigned CDR3 sequences and most-parsimonious VDJ recombination scenarios with the TCRdist pipeline. In a later analysis, each TCR beta chain was defined by its CDR3 amino acid sequence together with its V-gene family, and reads lacking a unique V-gene family were excluded. A later analysis removed 592 highly shared, low-generation-probability nucleotide sequences to deal with suspected cross-contamination and a sequencing artifact. In a later analysis, a clonal expansion index was calculated for each public chain from normalized within-repertoire ranks of inferred template counts. A later analysis computed generation probabilities with a VDJ recombination model fitted to out-of-frame rearrangements, and checked the results against IGoR. Hypergeometric tests were used in a later analysis to score TCR-TCR, TCR-HLA and TCR-CMV co-occurrence, with a repertoire-size bias correction applied to the TCR pairs. A later analysis estimated false discovery rates by permuting HLA or CMV assignments 20 times. In a later analysis, co-occurring TCRs were grouped using DBSCAN, with TCRdist sequence similarity added in when clustering inside HLA-allele-positive subsets. Co-occurrence clustering excluded repertoires with fewer than 30,000 or more than 120,000 public chains, plus five with anomalous nucleotide sharing. TCRdb provides this immuneACCESS table in a form limited to in-frame rearrangements. Some clones are lacking; in checked studies, under half of them reflect an unresolved V gene, and why the rest are absent is not known. The V and J calls and clone size come from that table; D and trimming were worked out from the DNA. Here the sample has about 98,000 clones; about 83% occur a single time. The ten top clones hold under 4.5% of the sample.

The data were taken from a study of cytomegalovirus exposure and HLA in healthy donors (dated 2017 in TCRdb). Looking at the study overall: An earlier analysis of roughly 570 of the donors reported approximately 280 Gb of sequence data and 95 million to 140 million unique TCR beta sequences obtained from roughly 180 million T cells. About 280 gigabases of sequencing data and some 85 million unique TCR sequences were included in an early release covering over 600 HLA-typed donors. Of the roughly 410 genotyped donors, roughly 76% were placed in the genetic ancestry cluster associated with self-reported Caucasian donors. The study aimed to test whether signatures of past pathogen exposure could be identified by cataloging public T cell receptors. Using immunosequencing, the study profiled T cell repertoires from around 680 subjects and related those repertoires to cytomegalovirus serostatus. Along with the approximately 650-subject first cohort, a separate validation cohort of more than 90 different subjects was used. To predict cytomegalovirus infection status, the study brought together high-throughput TCR immunosequencing, statistical association of individual TCRs with disease status, and machine learning. A later analysis re-analyzed previously published TCR beta repertoires from about 730 donors and added high-resolution HLA genotyping to study TCR occurrence patterns. In the later analysis, no new phenotypic data were used to find candidate immune exposures; instead, reliance was placed on TCR beta sequences and their occurrence across donors. To decide whether each TCR beta V gene segment behaved as functional or pseudogenic, an earlier analysis of nearly 600 of the donors relied on high-throughput TCR beta sequencing. Donor age, sex, ethnicity and CMV serostatus were collected together with the repertoire data. In a later genetic analysis, genome-wide SNP genotypes for 398 of the 666 donors were used, and that subset was treated as a discovery cohort. Every repertoire in the discovery cohort had been generated on one and the same sequencing platform. Class I and class II HLA loci were covered by the typing at four-digit resolution. Typing coverage varied by locus: roughly 629-630 donors for A, B, C, DRB1 and DQB1; 500 to 550 for DQA1; around 610 for DPA1; some 470 for DPB1. Because of strong linkage in the cohort, roughly five DR-DQ haplotypes were treated as single units for association and clustering. On average, approximately 250,000 unique TCR beta nucleotide sequences were sequenced per donor among a few hundred genotyped donors of the cohort, with around 19% of those sequences being non-productive.

V gives up 0 bases and J gives up 7 bases, and the segment between their germline ends measures 7 bases. Reading from cysteine to phenylalanine, the CDR3 counts 13 amino acids. The sequence is cut down to CDR3 DNA, 39 bases in frame from base 1. The germline V gene encodes CDR1 WSHSY and CDR2 SAAADI. Overall study results and their limits: According to a later analysis, TCR association rates differed among HLA loci, with DRB1 alleles showing the most associated TCRs and HLA-C alleles showing the fewest. In vitro tests confirmed that a few of the cytomegalovirus-associated TCR beta chains recognize cytomegalovirus antigens. Sequencing depth was assumed to be roughly uniform across donors in the presence/absence analyses, though that assumption may not hold. A later analysis reported that several top co-occurrence clusters appeared linked to parvovirus B19, influenza, CMV and Epstein-Barr virus. At a false discovery rate of 0.05, a later analysis linked 16,951 TCR beta sequences to specific HLA alleles. The study listed approximately 150 TCR beta chains as associated with cytomegalovirus. A cluster of highly shared sequence variants was judged likely to be a technical artifact of the sequencing pipeline. The authors suggested that the approach could potentially be extended to other disease states and immunological phenotypes. A later analysis found that most CMV-associated TCR beta chains appeared HLA-restricted, with HLA associations seemingly driven largely by CMV exposure. Across donors, most TCR sequences were observed very rarely, whereas some public TCRs were present in many individuals. In a later genetic analysis, a missense DCLRE1C variant was associated with V-gene and J-gene trimming of TCR beta chains, and the association was replicated in an independent cohort. In an earlier analysis of more than 500 of the donors, most TCR beta V segments appeared in productive rearrangements about 87% or about 30% of the time, broadly matching IMGT annotations. CMV serostatus was the only immune exposure information available for the cohort. HLA typing was unavailable for some donors at each locus, so association tests used only the typed subset. Some IMGT-functional V segments, including TRBV6-2 and TRBV6-3, could not be told apart with the 87-base-pair reads, so those segments were excluded. The cohort was sequenced for TCR beta chains only, and without alpha or paired-chain data the features that could be detected were limited. Linkage disequilibrium might explain the correlated functional status among segregating V segments, but an unknown experimental factor could not be excluded. Strong co-occurrence of HLA alleles, especially DR and DQ, made assigning TCR associations to individual alleles difficult. A further reported finding was that TCR beta sequences accurately predicted the HLA-A and HLA-B alleles for most subjects in the first cohort. A later genetic analysis reported fewer N-insertions in productive TCRs among donors in an Asian-associated ancestry cluster than the approximately 700-donor mean. The classifier was reported to diagnose cytomegalovirus status with high specificity and sensitivity in both the original cohort and the validation cohort. Because counts were too low, seventeen rarely observed V segments, including chromosome 9 orphons, were left out of the earlier analysis of some 600 of the donors. In a later analysis, HLA-associated TCR beta chains were found to be more clonally expanded and to have lower generation probabilities than equally common non-associated chains.

The source of this sequence is a female donor in good health and CMV-seropositive. The chain uses TRBV10-2 and TRBJ2-4, with the D gene uncertain. The sample comprised PBMCs. The CDR3 reads CASSESGANIQYF. The nucleotide sequence is TGCGCCAGCAGTGAGTCAGGAGCCAACATTCAGTACTTC.